This TCR beta chain derives from a study of cytomegalovirus exposure and HLA in healthy donors. Broader study findings: The tendency of first-cohort TCR clusters to co-occur in the 120 or so validation repertoires was identified by a subsequent analysis. There were some public TCRs occurring in many donors, but most TCR sequences were rare. The authors listed 150 or so TCR beta chains as cytomegalovirus-associated.

For this clone: The antigen remains unidentified.

The protocol was immunoSEQ multiplex PCR, while the TCRdb copy is restricted to in-frame clones and leaves out a portion. The table has 150,000 to 200,000 clones, about 96% seen once. The CDR3 totals 16 residues. V was clipped by 1 base and J by 5 bases; unmatched bases: 9. Germline lookup yields CDR1 SGHTA and CDR2 FQGNSA. The chain joins TRBV7-2 to TRBJ2-7, with TRBD2 matching over 9 bases. This receptor was obtained from a woman between 18 and 30 years old in good health and CMV-seronegative. The sequenced sample consisted of PBMCs. CDR3 in amino acids: CASSLGVGLAGNEQYF. CDR3 DNA: TGTGCCAGCAGCTTAGGGGTGGGGCTAGCGGGGAACGAGCAGTACTTC.